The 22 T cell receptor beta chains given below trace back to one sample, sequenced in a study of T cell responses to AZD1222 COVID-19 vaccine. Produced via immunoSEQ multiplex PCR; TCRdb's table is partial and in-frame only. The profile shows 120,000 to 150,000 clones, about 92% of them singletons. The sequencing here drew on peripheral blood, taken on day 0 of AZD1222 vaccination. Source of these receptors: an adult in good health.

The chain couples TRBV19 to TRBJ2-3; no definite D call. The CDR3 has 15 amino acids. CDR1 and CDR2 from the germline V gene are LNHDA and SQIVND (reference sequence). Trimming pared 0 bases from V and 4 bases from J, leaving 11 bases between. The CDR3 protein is CASSIDLRFPDTQYF. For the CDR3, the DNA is TGTGCCAGTAGTATAGATCTTAGGTTCCCAGATACGCAGTATTTT.

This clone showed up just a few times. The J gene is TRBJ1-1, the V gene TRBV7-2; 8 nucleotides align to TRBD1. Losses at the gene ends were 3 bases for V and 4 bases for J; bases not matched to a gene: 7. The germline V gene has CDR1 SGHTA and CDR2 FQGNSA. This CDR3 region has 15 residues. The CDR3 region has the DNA TGTGCCAGCAGCTTCACAGGGGGTGTAGGCACTGAAGCTTTCTTT. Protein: CASSFTGGVGTEAFF.

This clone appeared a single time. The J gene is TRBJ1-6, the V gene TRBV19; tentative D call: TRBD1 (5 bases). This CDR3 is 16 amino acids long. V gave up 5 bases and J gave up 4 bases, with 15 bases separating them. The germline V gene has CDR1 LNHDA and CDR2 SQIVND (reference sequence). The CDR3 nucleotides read TGTGCCAGTAGTCCTCGACGGCAGGGTTATAATTCACCCCTCCACTTT. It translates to CASSPRRQGYNSPLHF.

CDR3 sequence (DNA): TGCGCCAGCAGCTTGGATTTTGGGAACACTGAAGCTTTCTTT. Amino acids: CASSLDFGNTEAFF. The chain combines TRBV5-1 with TRBJ1-1; D gene uncertain. The CDR3 spans 14 residues. Germline CDR1 reads SGHRS; CDR2 reads YFSETQ. V was shortened by 0 bases and J by 1 base, with 7 bases between the two germline ends.

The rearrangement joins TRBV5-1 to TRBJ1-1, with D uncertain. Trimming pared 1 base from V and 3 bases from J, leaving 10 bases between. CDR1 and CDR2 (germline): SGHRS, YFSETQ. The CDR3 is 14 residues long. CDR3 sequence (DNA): TGCGCCAGCAGCTTGACTGTTGGGGACACTGAAGCTTTCTTT. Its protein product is CASSLTVGDTEAFF.

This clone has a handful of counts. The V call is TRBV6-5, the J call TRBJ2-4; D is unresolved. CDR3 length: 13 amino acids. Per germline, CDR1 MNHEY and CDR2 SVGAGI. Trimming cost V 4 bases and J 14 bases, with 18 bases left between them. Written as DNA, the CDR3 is TGTGCCAGCAGTTCGGCCGGGCCCCCGACGGAGTACTTC. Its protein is CASSSAGPPTEYF.

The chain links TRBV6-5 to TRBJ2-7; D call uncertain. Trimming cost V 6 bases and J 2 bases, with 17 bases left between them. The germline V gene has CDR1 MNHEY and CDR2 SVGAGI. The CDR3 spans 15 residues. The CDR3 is CASRMTHSSTYEQYF. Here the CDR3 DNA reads TGTGCCAGCAGGATGACTCACTCAAGCACCTACGAGCAGTACTTC.

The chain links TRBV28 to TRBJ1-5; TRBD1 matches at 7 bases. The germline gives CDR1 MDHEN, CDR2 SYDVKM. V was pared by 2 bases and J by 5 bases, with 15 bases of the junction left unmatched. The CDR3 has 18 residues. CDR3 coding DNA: TGTGCCAGCAGTTTAAGGGTTTTAAGGAGGCAGGGGGATCAGCCCCAGCATTTT. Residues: CASSLRVLRRQGDQPQHF.

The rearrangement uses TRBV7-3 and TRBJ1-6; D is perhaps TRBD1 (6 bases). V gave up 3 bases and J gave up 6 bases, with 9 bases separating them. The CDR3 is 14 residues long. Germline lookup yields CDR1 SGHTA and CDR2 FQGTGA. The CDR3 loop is CASSLDRFNSPLHF. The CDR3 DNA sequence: TGTGCCAGCAGCTTGGACAGATTTAATTCACCCCTCCACTTT.

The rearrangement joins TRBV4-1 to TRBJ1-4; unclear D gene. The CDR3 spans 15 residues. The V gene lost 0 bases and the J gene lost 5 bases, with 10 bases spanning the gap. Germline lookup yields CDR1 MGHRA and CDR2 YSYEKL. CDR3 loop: CASSQDNRYNEKLFF. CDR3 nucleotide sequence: TGCGCCAGCAGCCAAGACAACAGATACAATGAAAAACTGTTTTTT.

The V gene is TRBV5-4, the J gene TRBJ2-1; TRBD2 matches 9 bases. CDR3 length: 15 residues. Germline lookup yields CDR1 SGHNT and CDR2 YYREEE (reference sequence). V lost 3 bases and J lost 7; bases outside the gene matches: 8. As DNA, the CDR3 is TGTGCCAGCAGCTCCATGGCGGGAGGGCCGAATGAGCAGTTCTTC. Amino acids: CASSSMAGGPNEQFF.

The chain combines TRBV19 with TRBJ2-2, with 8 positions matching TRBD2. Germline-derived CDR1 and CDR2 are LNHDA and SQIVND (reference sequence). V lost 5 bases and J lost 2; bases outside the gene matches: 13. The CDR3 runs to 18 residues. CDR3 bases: TGTGCCAGTAGTCGTCGTCCCCGGGAGGGGATCAACACCGGGGAGCTGTTTTTT. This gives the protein CASSRRPREGINTGELFF.

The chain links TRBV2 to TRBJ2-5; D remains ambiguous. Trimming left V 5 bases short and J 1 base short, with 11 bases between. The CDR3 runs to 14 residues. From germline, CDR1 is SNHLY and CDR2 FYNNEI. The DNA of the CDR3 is TGTGCCAGCAGTCAACGGGCATTCCAAGAGACCCAGTACTTC. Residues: CASSQRAFQETQYF.

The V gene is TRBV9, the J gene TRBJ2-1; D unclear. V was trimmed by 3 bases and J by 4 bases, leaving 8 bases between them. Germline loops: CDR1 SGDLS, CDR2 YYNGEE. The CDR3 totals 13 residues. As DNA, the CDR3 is TGTGCCAGCAGCGGGACCAGATACAATGAGCAGTTCTTC. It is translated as CASSGTRYNEQFF.

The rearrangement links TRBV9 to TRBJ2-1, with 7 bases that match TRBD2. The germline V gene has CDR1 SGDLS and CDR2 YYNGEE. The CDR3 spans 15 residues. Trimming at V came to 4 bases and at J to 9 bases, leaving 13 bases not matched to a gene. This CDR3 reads CASSPPGLTRTEQFF. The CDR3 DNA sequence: TGTGCCAGCAGCCCCCCGGGACTAACACGGACTGAGCAGTTCTTC.

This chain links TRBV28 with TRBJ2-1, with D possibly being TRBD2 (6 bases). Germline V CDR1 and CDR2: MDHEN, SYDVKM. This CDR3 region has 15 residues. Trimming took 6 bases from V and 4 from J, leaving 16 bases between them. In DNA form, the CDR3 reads TGTGCCAGCAGGACGGGGGTCGGGTCGTACAATGAGCAGTTCTTC. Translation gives CASRTGVGSYNEQFF.

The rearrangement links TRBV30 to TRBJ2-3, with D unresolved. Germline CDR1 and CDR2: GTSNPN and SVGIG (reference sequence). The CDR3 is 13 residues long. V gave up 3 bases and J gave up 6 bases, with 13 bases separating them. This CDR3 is CAWRQHLRDTQYF. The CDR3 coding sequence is TGTGCCTGGAGGCAGCATCTGAGGGATACGCAGTATTTT.

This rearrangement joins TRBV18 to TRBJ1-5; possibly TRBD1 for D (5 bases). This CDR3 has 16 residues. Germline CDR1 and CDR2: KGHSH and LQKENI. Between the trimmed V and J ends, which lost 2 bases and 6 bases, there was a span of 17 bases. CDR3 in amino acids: CASSPIVGDSGQPQHF. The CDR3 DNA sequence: TGTGCCAGCTCACCAATAGTAGGGGATTCTGGTCAGCCCCAGCATTTT.

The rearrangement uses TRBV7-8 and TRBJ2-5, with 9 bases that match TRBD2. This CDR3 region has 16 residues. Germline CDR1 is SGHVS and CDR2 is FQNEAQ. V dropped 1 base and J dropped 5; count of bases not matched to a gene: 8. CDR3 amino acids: CASSLVSGGVWETQYF. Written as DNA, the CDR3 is TGTGCCAGCAGCTTAGTTAGCGGGGGAGTCTGGGAGACCCAGTACTTC.

Written as DNA, the CDR3 is TGTGCCAGTGGGACAGGGGGTTACAATGAGCAGTTCTTC. Its translation is CASGTGGYNEQFF. This chain connects TRBV2 to TRBJ2-1; TRBD1 agrees at 11 bases. The V gene end was trimmed by 9 bases and the J gene end by 4 bases; junction bases not matched to a gene: 2. In germline, CDR1 is SNHLY, CDR2 FYNNEI. This CDR3 has 13 amino acids.

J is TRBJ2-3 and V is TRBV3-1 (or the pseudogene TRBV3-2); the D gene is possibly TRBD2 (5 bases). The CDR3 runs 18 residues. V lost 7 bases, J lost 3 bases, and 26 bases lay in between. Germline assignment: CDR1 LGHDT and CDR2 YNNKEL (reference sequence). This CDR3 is CASTPRLEVWESTDTQYF. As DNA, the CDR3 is TGTGCCAGCACCCCTCGCTTAGAGGTATGGGAGTCAACAGATACGCAGTATTTT.

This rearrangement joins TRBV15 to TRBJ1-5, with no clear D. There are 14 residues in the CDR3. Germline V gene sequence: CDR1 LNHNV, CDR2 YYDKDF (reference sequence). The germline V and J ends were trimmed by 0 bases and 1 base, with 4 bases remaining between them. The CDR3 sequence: CATSRDSSNQPQHF. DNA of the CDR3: TGTGCCACCAGCAGAGACTCGAGCAATCAGCCCCAGCATTTT.